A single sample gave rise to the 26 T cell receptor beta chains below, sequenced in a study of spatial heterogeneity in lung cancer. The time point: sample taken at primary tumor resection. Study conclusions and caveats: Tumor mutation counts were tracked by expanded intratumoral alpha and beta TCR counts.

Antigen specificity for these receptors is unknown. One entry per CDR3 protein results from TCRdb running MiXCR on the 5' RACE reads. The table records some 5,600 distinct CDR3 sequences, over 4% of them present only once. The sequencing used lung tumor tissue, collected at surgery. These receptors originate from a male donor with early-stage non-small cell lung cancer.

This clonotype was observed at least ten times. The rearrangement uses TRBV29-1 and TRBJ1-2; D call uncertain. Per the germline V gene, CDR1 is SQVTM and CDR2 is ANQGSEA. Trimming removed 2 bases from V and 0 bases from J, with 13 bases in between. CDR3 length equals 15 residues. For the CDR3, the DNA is TGCAGCGTTGAAAGTTCGGGAAAAGCTAACTATGGCTACACCTTC. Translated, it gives CSVESSGKANYGYTF.

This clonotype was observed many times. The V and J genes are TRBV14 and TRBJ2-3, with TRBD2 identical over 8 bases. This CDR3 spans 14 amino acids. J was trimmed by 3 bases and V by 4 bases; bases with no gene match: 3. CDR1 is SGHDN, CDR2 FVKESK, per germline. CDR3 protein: CASSRVAGTDTQYF. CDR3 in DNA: TGTGCCAGCAGCCGGGTAGCGGGAACAGATACGCAGTATTTT.

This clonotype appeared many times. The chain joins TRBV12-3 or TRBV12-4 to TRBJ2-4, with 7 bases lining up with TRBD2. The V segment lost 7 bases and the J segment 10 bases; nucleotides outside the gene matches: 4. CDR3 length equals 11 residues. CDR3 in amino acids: CASTAGLIQYF. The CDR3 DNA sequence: TGTGCCAGCACCGCGGGACTAATTCAGTACTTC.

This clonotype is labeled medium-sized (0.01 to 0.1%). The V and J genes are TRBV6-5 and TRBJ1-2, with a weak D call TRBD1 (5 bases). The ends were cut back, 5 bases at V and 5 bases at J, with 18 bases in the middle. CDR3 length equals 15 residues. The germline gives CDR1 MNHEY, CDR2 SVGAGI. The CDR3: CASSVEQAHSYGYTF. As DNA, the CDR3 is TGTGCCAGCAGTGTAGAACAGGCACATTCTTATGGCTACACCTTC.

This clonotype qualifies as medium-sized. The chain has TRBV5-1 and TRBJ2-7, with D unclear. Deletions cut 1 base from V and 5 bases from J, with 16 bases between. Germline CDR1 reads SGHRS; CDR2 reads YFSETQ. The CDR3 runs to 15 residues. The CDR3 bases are TGCGCCAGCAGCTTGAAGATTAGGGCGGTGAACGAGCAGTACTTC. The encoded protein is CASSLKIRAVNEQYF.

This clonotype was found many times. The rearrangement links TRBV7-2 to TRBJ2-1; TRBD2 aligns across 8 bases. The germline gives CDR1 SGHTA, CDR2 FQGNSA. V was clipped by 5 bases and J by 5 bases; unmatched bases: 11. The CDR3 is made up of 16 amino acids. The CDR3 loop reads CASSRQGAGVDNEQFF. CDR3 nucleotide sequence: TGTGCCAGCAGCCGCCAGGGAGCGGGAGTCGACAATGAGCAGTTCTTC.

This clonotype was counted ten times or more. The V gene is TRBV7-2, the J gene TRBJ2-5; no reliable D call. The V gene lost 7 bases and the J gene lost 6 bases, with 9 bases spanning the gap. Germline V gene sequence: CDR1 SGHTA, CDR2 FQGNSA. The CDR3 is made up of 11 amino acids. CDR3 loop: CASTVSKTQYF. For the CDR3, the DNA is TGTGCCAGCACCGTATCGAAGACCCAGTACTTC.

CDR3 DNA: TGCGCCAGCAGCTTGGCCGGAGGGCTCAGCTCCTACGAGCAGTACTTC. This gives the protein CASSLAGGLSSYEQYF. The rearrangement uses TRBV5-1 and TRBJ2-7; D might be TRBD2 (6 bases). Deletions cut 0 bases from V and 0 bases from J, with 13 bases between. Germline CDR1 reads SGHRS; CDR2 reads YFSETQ. The CDR3 consists of 16 residues.

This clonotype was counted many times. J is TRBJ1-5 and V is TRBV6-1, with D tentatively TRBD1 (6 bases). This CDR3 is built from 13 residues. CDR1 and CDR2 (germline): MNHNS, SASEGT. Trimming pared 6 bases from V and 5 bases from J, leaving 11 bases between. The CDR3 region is CASRPDRYQPQHF. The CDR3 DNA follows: TGTGCCAGCAGGCCCGACAGGTATCAGCCCCAGCATTTT.

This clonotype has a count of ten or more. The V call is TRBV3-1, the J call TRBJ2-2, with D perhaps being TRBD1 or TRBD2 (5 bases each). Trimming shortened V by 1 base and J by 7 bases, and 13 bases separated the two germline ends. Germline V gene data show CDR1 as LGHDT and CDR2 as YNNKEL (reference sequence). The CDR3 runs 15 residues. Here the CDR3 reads CASSQGTGTVGELFF. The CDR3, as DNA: TGTGCCAGCAGCCAAGGCACCGGGACCGTCGGGGAGCTGTTTTTT.

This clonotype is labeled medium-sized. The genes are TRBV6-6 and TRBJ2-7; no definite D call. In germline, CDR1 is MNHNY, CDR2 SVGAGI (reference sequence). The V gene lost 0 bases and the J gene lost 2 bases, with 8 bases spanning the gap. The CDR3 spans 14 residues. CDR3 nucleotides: TGTGCCAGCAGTTACTCGATGCTGCCCTACGAGCAGTACTTC. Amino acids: CASSYSMLPYEQYF.

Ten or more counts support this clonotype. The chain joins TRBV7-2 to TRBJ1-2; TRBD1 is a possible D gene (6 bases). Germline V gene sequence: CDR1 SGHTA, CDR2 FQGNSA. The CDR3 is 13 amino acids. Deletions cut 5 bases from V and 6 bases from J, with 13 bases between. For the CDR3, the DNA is TGTGCCAGCAGCCAGGACAGTCTCCATGGCTACACCTTC. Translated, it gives CASSQDSLHGYTF.

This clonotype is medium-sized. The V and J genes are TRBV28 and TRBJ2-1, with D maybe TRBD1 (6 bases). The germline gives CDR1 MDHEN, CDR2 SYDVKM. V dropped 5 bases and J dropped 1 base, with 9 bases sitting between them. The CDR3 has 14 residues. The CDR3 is CASSKQGSYNEQFF. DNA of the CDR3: TGTGCCAGCAGTAAACAGGGATCCTACAATGAGCAGTTCTTC.

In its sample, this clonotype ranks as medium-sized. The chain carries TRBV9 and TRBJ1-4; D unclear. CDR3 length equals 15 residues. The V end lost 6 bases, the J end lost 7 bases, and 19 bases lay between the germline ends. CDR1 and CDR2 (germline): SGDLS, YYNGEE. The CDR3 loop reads CASTQWAARGEKLFF. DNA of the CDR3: TGTGCCAGCACCCAATGGGCGGCCCGAGGTGAAAAACTGTTTTTT. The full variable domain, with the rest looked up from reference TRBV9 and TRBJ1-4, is DSGVTQTPKHLITATGQRVTLRCSPRSGDLSVYWYQQSLDQGLQFLIQYYNGEERAKGNILERFSAQQFPDLHSELNLSSLELGDSALYFCASTQWAARGEKLFFGSGTQLSVL.

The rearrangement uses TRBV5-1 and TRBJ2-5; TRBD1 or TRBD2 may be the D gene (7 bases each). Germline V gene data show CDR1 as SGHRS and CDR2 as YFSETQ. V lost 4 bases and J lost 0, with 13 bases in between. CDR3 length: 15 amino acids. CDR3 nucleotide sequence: TGCGCCAGCAGCCGTCAGGGGGGGCACCAAGAGACCCAGTACTTC. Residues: CASSRQGGHQETQYF. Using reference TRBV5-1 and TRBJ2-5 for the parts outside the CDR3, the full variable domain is KAGVTQTPRYLIKTRGQQVTLSCSPISGHRSVSWYQQTPGQGLQFLFEYFSETQRNKGNFPGRFSGRQFSNSRSEMNVSTLELGDSALYLCASSRQGGHQETQYFGPGTRLLVL.

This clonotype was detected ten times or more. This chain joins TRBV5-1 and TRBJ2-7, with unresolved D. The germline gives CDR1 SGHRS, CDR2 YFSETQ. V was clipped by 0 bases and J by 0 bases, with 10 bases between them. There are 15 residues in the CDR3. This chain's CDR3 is CASSLGRMSSYEQYF. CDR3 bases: TGCGCCAGCAGCTTGGGGCGGATGAGCTCCTACGAGCAGTACTTC.

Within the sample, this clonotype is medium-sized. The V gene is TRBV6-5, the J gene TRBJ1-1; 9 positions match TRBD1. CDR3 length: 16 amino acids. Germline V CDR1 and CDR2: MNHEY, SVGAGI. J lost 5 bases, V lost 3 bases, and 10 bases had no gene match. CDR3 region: CASSYWTGAHMTEAFF. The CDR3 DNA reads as TGTGCCAGCAGTTATTGGACAGGGGCGCATATGACTGAAGCTTTCTTT.

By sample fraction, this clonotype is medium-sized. In nucleotides, the CDR3 is TGTGCCAGCAGCGTAAAAGCGGGAGGGCGAAATGAGCAGTTCTTC. It is translated as CASSVKAGGRNEQFF. The chain links TRBV9 to TRBJ2-1; 10 nucleotides match TRBD2. The CDR3 has 15 amino acids. Germline lookup yields CDR1 SGDLS and CDR2 YYNGEE. V shed 1 base and J 7 bases; nucleotides not matched to a gene: 5.

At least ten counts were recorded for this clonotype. This CDR3 is CASSSDFSWNTEAFF. The CDR3, as DNA: TGTGCCAGCAGTTCAGATTTTTCCTGGAACACTGAAGCTTTCTTT. The V gene is TRBV6-5, the J gene TRBJ1-1; D remains ambiguous. The V end lost 4 bases, the J end lost 1 base, and 13 bases lay between the germline ends. Germline-derived CDR1 and CDR2 are MNHEY and SVGAGI. CDR3 size: 15 residues.

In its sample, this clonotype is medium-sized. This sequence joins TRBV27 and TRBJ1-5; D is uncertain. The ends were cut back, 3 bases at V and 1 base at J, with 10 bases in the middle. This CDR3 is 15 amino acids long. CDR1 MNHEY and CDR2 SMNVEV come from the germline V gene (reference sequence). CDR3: CASSFGRSSNQPQHF. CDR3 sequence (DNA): TGTGCCAGCAGTTTCGGCAGATCGAGCAATCAGCCCCAGCATTTT.

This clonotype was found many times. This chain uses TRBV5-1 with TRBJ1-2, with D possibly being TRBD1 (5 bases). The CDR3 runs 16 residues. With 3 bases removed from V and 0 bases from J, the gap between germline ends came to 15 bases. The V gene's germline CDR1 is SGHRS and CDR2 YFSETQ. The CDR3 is CASSSGRRTPNYGYTF. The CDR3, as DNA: TGCGCCAGCAGCTCGGGACGAAGGACTCCTAACTATGGCTACACCTTC.

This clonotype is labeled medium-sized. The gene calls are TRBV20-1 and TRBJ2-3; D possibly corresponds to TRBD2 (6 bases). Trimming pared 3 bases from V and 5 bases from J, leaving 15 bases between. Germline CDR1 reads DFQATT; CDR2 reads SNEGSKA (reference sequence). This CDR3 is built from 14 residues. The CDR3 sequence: CSARDPGVGDTQYF. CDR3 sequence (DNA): TGCAGTGCTAGGGACCCGGGGGTCGGAGATACGCAGTATTTT.

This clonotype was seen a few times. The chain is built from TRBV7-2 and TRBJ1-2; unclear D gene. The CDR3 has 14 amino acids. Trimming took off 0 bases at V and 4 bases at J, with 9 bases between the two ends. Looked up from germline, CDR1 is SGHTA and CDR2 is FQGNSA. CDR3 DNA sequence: TGTGCCAGCAGCTTAGCAGGGATTCCCTATGGCTACACCTTC. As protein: CASSLAGIPYGYTF.

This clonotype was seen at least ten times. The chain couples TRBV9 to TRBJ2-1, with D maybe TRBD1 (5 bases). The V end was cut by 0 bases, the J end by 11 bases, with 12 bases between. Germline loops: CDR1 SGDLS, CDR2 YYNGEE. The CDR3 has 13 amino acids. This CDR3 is CASSVEGQEKQFF. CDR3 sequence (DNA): TGTGCCAGCAGCGTAGAGGGGCAGGAGAAGCAGTTCTTC.

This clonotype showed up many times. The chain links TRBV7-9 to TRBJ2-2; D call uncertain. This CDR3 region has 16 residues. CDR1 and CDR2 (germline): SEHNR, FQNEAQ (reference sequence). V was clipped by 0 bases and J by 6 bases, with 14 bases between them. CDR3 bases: TGTGCCAGCAGCTTAGCCCAGTCTGGCCGATCCGGGGAGCTGTTTTTT. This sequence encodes CASSLAQSGRSGELFF.

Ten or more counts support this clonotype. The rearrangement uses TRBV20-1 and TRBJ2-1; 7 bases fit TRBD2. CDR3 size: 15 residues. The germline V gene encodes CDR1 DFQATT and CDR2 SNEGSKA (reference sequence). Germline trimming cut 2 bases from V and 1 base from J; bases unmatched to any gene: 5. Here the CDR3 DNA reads TGCAGTGCTAGAAAGCGGGGTGCGTCCTACAATGAGCAGTTCTTC. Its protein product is CSARKRGASYNEQFF.